Presented here are 21 T cell receptor beta chains from one specimen sequenced in a study of PD-1 blockade in classical Hodgkin lymphoma. Each and every patient relapsed after autologous stem cell transplantation, and patients got differing brentuximab vedotin exposure. Repertoires were generated with immunoSEQ multiplex PCR, while TCRdb's copy carries only in-frame clones and drops some. The sample records about 97,000 clones, approximately 88% being singletons. Here the sequenced sample was peripheral blood mononuclear cells (PBMCs), taken at baseline. These receptors originate from a human donor with classical Hodgkin lymphoma.

The gene calls are TRBV5-1 and TRBJ2-1; 9 bases are shared with TRBD2. CDR1 SGHRS and CDR2 YFSETQ come from the germline V gene. J was trimmed by 9 bases and V by 4 bases; bases with no gene match: 11. The CDR3 consists of 15 residues. The CDR3 loop is CASSPGAGGRVEQFF. CDR3 nucleotide sequence: TGCGCCAGCAGCCCTGGTGCGGGAGGGAGGGTTGAGCAGTTCTTC.

The chain uses TRBV2 and TRBJ1-3, with 7 bases identical to TRBD1. Germline V gene lookup returns CDR1 SNHLY and CDR2 FYNNEI. The V segment lost 5 bases and the J segment 3 bases; nucleotides outside the gene matches: 4. This CDR3 is built from 14 residues. CDR3 in DNA: TGTGCCAGCAGTCCAGACAGGGTTGGAAACACCATATATTTT. It specifies CASSPDRVGNTIYF.

The chain has TRBV19 and TRBJ2-2; perhaps TRBD1 as D (5 bases). V was clipped by 3 bases and J by 7 bases, with 21 bases between them. The CDR3 contains 17 residues. The germline V gene encodes CDR1 LNHDA and CDR2 SQIVND (reference sequence). The DNA of the CDR3 is TGTGCCAGTAGTATTGTCTACAGGTTAGGCCTGGGCGGGGAGCTGTTTTTT. It yields the protein CASSIVYRLGLGGELFF. Supplemented by reference TRBV19 and TRBJ2-2, the full variable domain reads DGGITQSPKYLFRKEGQNVTLSCEQNLNHDAMYWYRQDPGQGLRLIYYSQIVNDFQKGDIAEGYSVSREKKESFPLTVTSAQKNPTAFYLCASSIVYRLGLGGELFFGEGSRLTVL.

The chain combines TRBV13 with TRBJ2-7; 11 bases fit TRBD2. This CDR3 region has 15 residues. After removal of 0 bases from V and 6 bases from J, the junction contained 4 bases not matched to a gene. The germline V gene has CDR1 PRHDT and CDR2 FYEKMQ (reference sequence). The CDR3, as DNA: TGTGCCAGCAGCTTAGGGGGACTAGCGGCTTCCGAGCAGTACTTC. It specifies CASSLGGLAASEQYF.

The J gene is TRBJ2-1, the V gene TRBV7-2, with a possible D match to TRBD1 (5 bases). Germline CDR1 and CDR2: SGHTA and FQGNSA. This CDR3 is 12 amino acids long. V lost 6 bases to trimming and J lost 15 bases, with 18 bases between them. In DNA form, the CDR3 reads TGTGCCAGCAGTCTTCAGGGCCTTGCCGCGTTCTTC. Protein product: CASSLQGLAAFF.

The CDR3 region is CASSLGFTSYNQETQYF. CDR3 bases: TGCGCCAGCAGCTTGGGATTCACCTCCTATAACCAAGAGACCCAGTACTTC. The chain recombines TRBV5-1 with TRBJ2-5; no clear D. CDR3 length: 17 amino acids. Looked up from germline, CDR1 is SGHRS and CDR2 is YFSETQ. V shed 0 bases and J shed 0 bases, with 15 bases lying between them. Full variable domain (remainder filled in from reference TRBV5-1 and TRBJ2-5): KAGVTQTPRYLIKTRGQQVTLSCSPISGHRSVSWYQQTPGQGLQFLFEYFSETQRNKGNFPGRFSGRQFSNSRSEMNVSTLELGDSALYLCASSLGFTSYNQETQYFGPGTRLLVL.

The J gene is TRBJ2-7, the V gene TRBV25-1; 15 bases map to TRBD2. The ends lost 1 base at V and 2 bases at J; junction bases unmatched: 6. Germline V CDR1 and CDR2: MGHDK, SYGVNS. The CDR3 is 18 residues long. CDR3: CASSEWTSGRVQAYEQYF. The DNA for the CDR3 is TGTGCCAGCAGTGAATGGACTAGCGGGAGGGTCCAAGCCTACGAGCAGTACTTC.

This chain joins TRBV5-1 and TRBJ1-1; D remains unclear. Germline CDR1 reads SGHRS; CDR2 reads YFSETQ. Trimming stripped 0 bases from V and 0 bases from J, with 9 bases between. This CDR3 is built from 15 residues. The CDR3 protein is CASSLARTMNTEAFF. The CDR3 DNA is TGCGCCAGCAGCTTGGCTCGGACGATGAACACTGAAGCTTTCTTT.

This clone was seen once. This rearrangement joins TRBV7-6 to TRBJ2-2; 7 bases map to TRBD2. Germline lookup yields CDR1 SGHVS and CDR2 FNYEAQ. Trimming cost V 2 bases and J 0 bases; bases outside gene matches: 0. This CDR3 spans 15 amino acids. The CDR3 coding sequence is TGTGCCAGCAGCTTAAGCGGGGCGAACACCGGGGAGCTGTTTTTT. Translated, it gives CASSLSGANTGELFF.

Concerning this clone: The same CDR3 also results from other DNA sequences found in this sample. J is TRBJ2-7 and V is TRBV7-2; D gene uncertain. Trimming shortened V by 0 bases and J by 0 bases, and 6 bases separated the two germline ends. Per the germline V gene, CDR1 is SGHTA and CDR2 is FQGNSA. This CDR3 comprises 14 residues. The CDR3 nucleotides read TGTGCCAGCAGCTTAGCTGGTACCTCCTACGAGCAGTACTTC. It yields the protein CASSLAGTSYEQYF.

The rearrangement uses TRBV18 and TRBJ2-5; D gene unclear. Trimming stripped 2 bases from V and 2 bases from J, with 15 bases between. The CDR3 is 16 amino acids. Germline V gives CDR1 KGHSH, CDR2 LQKENI. The CDR3 region is CASSPVLRLNQETQYF. The CDR3 region has the DNA TGTGCCAGCTCACCAGTGTTGCGGCTTAATCAAGAGACCCAGTACTTC.

The chain employs TRBV29-1 and TRBJ2-3, with 9 bases that match TRBD2. The CDR3 extends over 12 amino acids. CDR1 and CDR2 (germline): SQVTM, ANQGSEA. Trimming cost V 8 bases and J 4 bases; bases outside gene matches: 4. The CDR3 DNA reads as TGCAGCTCGGGACTAGCCCCAGATACGCAGTATTTT. This gives the protein CSSGLAPDTQYF.

The V and J genes are TRBV13 and TRBJ1-2, with D perhaps TRBD1 (5 bases). The V gene's germline CDR1 is PRHDT and CDR2 FYEKMQ (reference sequence). The CDR3 sequence is 15 residues long. The V and J ends lost 4 bases and 7 bases respectively, with 19 bases between them. CDR3 nucleotide sequence: TGTGCCAGCAGCTCAAACGGGGACCTCACTCGTGGCTACACCTTC. Protein sequence: CASSSNGDLTRGYTF. The full variable domain, with the rest looked up from reference TRBV13 and TRBJ1-2, is AAGVIQSPRHLIKEKRETATLKCYPIPRHDTVYWYQQGPGQDPQFLISFYEKMQSDKGSIPDRFSAQQFSDYHSELNMSSLELGDSALYFCASSSNGDLTRGYTFGSGTRLTVV.

This clone was counted a few times. V is TRBV10-3 and J is TRBJ2-5; D is ambiguous. Germline CDR1 is ENHRY and CDR2 is SYGVKD. V was trimmed by 1 base and J by 0 bases, leaving 0 bases between them. The CDR3 contains 12 residues. The CDR3 coding sequence is TGTGCCATCAGTGAGTACCAAGAGACCCAGTACTTC. The encoded protein is CAISEYQETQYF.

The chain links TRBV7-2 to TRBJ1-2; D unclear. Per germline, CDR1 SGHTA and CDR2 FQGNSA. V shed 7 bases and J shed 5 bases, with 20 bases lying between them. The CDR3 consists of 15 residues. CDR3 DNA: TGTGCCAGCACGCGCCACCCCGGGGTAGGGTATGGCTACACCTTC. Translated, it gives CASTRHPGVGYGYTF. The complete variable domain, with remaining parts taken from reference TRBV7-2 and TRBJ1-2, reads GAGVSQSPSNKVTEKGKDVELRCDPISGHTALYWYRQSLGQGLEFLIYFQGNSAPDKSGLPSDRFSAERTGGSVSTLTIQRTQQEDSAVYLCASTRHPGVGYGYTFGSGTRLTVV.

This clone is medium-sized (0.01 to 0.1%) by share. The rearrangement uses TRBV2 and TRBJ1-2; no reliable D call. V shed 8 bases and J shed 0 bases, with 16 bases lying between them. This CDR3 has 15 residues. CDR1 SNHLY and CDR2 FYNNEI come from the germline V gene. The CDR3 DNA reads TGTGCCAGCCTAATCTCGGCAGCTTCTAACTATGGCTACACCTTC. It encodes CASLISAASNYGYTF.

This clone has only one observation. V and J are TRBV5-1 and TRBJ2-1, with D possibly being TRBD1 (6 bases). This CDR3 comprises 15 residues. V dropped 1 base and J dropped 9 bases, with 17 bases sitting between them. Per the germline V gene, CDR1 is SGHRS and CDR2 is YFSETQ. CDR3 in amino acids: CASSLTSGQRSEQFF. In DNA, the CDR3 is TGCGCCAGCAGCTTGACGAGCGGACAGCGGAGTGAGCAGTTCTTC.

J is TRBJ2-5 and V is TRBV9; no firm D call. The CDR3 runs 13 residues. V lost 0 bases, J lost 4 bases, and 7 bases lay in between. Germline values: CDR1 SGDLS, CDR2 YYNGEE. The CDR3 nucleotides read TGTGCCAGCAGCGTAGGAAGTCGAGAGACCCAGTACTTC. Translation: CASSVGSRETQYF.

The gene calls are TRBV10-3 and TRBJ2-6, with 10 nucleotides matching TRBD2. The CDR3 has 15 amino acids. J lost 2 bases, V lost 7 bases, and 2 bases had no gene match. The V gene's germline CDR1 is ENHRY and CDR2 SYGVKD. The CDR3 reads CAITGLAAGANVLTF. The CDR3 DNA sequence: TGTGCCATCACAGGACTAGCGGCTGGGGCCAACGTCCTGACTTTC.

The V and J genes are TRBV7-9 and TRBJ2-1; tentative D call: TRBD1 (6 bases). Germline V gene lookup returns CDR1 SEHNR and CDR2 FQNEAQ (reference sequence). Trimming stripped 4 bases from V and 6 bases from J, with 13 bases between. There are 14 residues in the CDR3. CDR3 residues: CASSSRTVSNEQFF. CDR3 nucleotide sequence: TGTGCCAGCAGCTCCCGGACAGTTAGCAATGAGCAGTTCTTC.

The DNA of the CDR3 is TGTGCCATCGGCCGGACAGGGGGAATTGGCACTGAAGCTTTCTTT. It yields the protein CAIGRTGGIGTEAFF. The chain has TRBV10-3 and TRBJ1-1; 10 bases are a match to TRBD1. The length of the CDR3 is 15 residues. Germline V lookup: CDR1 ENHRY, CDR2 SYGVKD. Germline trimming cut 8 bases from V and 4 bases from J; bases unmatched to any gene: 10.